This T cell receptor (beta chain) was captured by sequencing in a study of control samples from healthy donors and cancer patients. CDR3 length: 16 amino acids. Germline V gene lookup returns CDR1 SGHTA and CDR2 FQGTGA. The ends were cut back, 2 bases at V and 1 base at J, with 14 bases in the middle. TCRdb keeps only in-frame clones here, not all; method: immunoSEQ multiplex PCR. Among roughly 76,000 clones listed, 94% were seen once. The sample holds one count of this clone. The chain recombines TRBV7-3 with TRBJ2-5, with D tentatively TRBD2 (7 bases). The clonotype comes from a woman in her late teens or twenties in good health. The specimen sequenced was blood. The CDR3 here is CASSLRGGGAQETQYF. The DNA for the CDR3 is TGTGCCAGCAGCTTACGGGGCGGGGGCGCCCAAGAGACCCAGTACTTC.